A single T cell receptor beta chain is shown here with its context. The antigen is not known. The source of the sample is a study of regulatory T cells in long-lasting Graves disease. Study findings and constraints: TRBV28, TRBJ1-2 and TRBJ2-5 emerged as the favored segments in persistent disease. Newly diagnosed Graves' patients had higher TCR diversity than persistent ones.

Building of the TCR beta libraries involved iRepertoire HTBI primers and Arm-PCR of CDR3 regions. TCRdb independently ran MiXCR on the multiplex PCR reads; one entry per CDR3 protein. The sample includes approximately 400,000 distinct CDR3 sequences, more than 12% of them seen just once. The time point denotes: newly diagnosed GD, antithyroid drugs for less than 3 months. Extracted PBMC RNA gave rise to the TCR library. Patients hailed from an endocrinology department in Xi'an, China. The V end was cut by 5 bases, the J end by 3 bases, with 13 bases between. Germline assignment: CDR1 KGHDR and CDR2 SFDVKD. The CDR3 runs to 15 residues. This same sample was also taken into another study, of T cells in Graves' hyperthyroidism and ophthalmopathy.

This sequence was found in a woman in her 30s with Graves disease. The rearrangement joins TRBV24-1 to TRBJ2-1; D ambiguous. The specimen comprised peripheral blood mononuclear cells (PBMCs), sampled at new diagnosis, from a patient treated with antithyroid drugs. The CDR3 DNA follows: TGTGCCACCAGTGGAGAACTCCCTTACTACAATGAGCAGTTCTTC. It encodes CATSGELPYYNEQFF.